This note documents a single TCR beta chain sequence. CDR3 size: 14 residues. Trimming stripped 5 bases from V and 3 bases from J, with 14 bases between. Germline-derived CDR1 and CDR2 are LGHNA and YNFKEQ. The data stem from a study of T cells in Graves' hyperthyroidism and ophthalmopathy. A lack of ophthalmopathy progression within 18 months defined stable Graves' hyperthyroidism. Amplified regions were TCR beta CDR3 sequences from RNA transcripts. The HTBI primer set was used in a first-round RT-PCR of the TCR CDR3. Each CDR3 protein gets one entry after TCRdb re-called the multiplex PCR reads with MiXCR. Among over 650,000 distinct CDR3 sequences listed, 15% to 20% were seen once.

The gene calls are TRBV4-2 and TRBJ2-7; D possibly corresponds to TRBD1 (5 bases). The sequenced sample was blood. The clonotype comes from a man between 18 and 35 years old with Graves' hyperthyroidism. CDR3 protein: CASSEVGALYEQYF. The CDR3 DNA follows: TGTGCCAGCAGCGAGGTTGGGGCCCTCTACGAGCAGTACTTC.